A selection of T cell receptor beta chains follows, all from one sample in a study of blood T cells in healthy people across ages. One entry per CDR3 protein results from TCRdb running MiXCR on the 5' RACE reads. The sample yields approximately 1.5 million distinct CDR3 sequences, roughly 30% seen once. Sequencing was done on a sample of blood. The source is a woman younger than 45 in good health. Both conserved end residues are part of each CDR3. D genes are given only for firm matches. Size is stated for part of the rows, as once, few or many counts, or as a class when the clone is expanded.

d_gene	v_gene	len	j_gene	abundance	CDR3nt	CDR3aa
.	TRBV6-1	17	TRBJ2-3	.	TGTGCCAGCAGTGGGCAGGAGATCTATTCTAGCACAGATACGCAGTATTTT	CASSGQEIYSSTDTQYF
.	TRBV7-3	15	TRBJ2-3	.	TGTGCCAGCAGCCGCATCCGGGGGCCAGCAGATACGCAGTATTTT	CASSRIRGPADTQYF
TRBD2	TRBV11-2	15	TRBJ2-1	few	TGTGCCAGCAGCTTTAGCGGGGGGGCGTTCAATGAGCAGTTCTTC	CASSFSGGAFNEQFF
TRBD1	TRBV7-8	16	TRBJ2-5	once	TGTGCCAGCAGCTTAATAGGGGGCGAGGTAGGAGAGACCCAGTACTTC	CASSLIGGEVGETQYF
.	TRBV7-2	15	TRBJ2-3	few	TGTGCCAGCAGTCGAGGGGGTAGAGTAGCAGATACGCAGTATTTT	CASSRGGRVADTQYF
.	TRBV9	14	TRBJ2-1	.	TGTGCCAGCGTTCGGAGGGAATGGGACAATGAGCAGTTCTTC	CASVRREWDNEQFF
TRBD1	TRBV6-1	15	TRBJ2-7	.	TGTGCCAGTTGGGACAGACAGGGGGCCAACTACGAGCAGTACTTC	CASWDRQGANYEQYF
.	TRBV5-1	15	TRBJ2-6	few	TGCGCCAGCAGCTTTGCGAGTTCTGGGGCCAACGTCCTGACTTTC	CASSFASSGANVLTF
.	TRBV7-2	15	TRBJ1-1	.	TGTGCCAGCAGCCCGCGTATTTGGGCGGTCACTGAAGCTTTCTTT	CASSPRIWAVTEAFF
TRBD2	TRBV6-6	17	TRBJ2-3	many	TGTGCCAGCAGTTACTTACTAGCGGGGGGTGTCACAGATACGCAGTATTTT	CASSYLLAGGVTDTQYF
.	TRBV28	14	TRBJ1-2	once	TGTGCCAGCAGTTTTGATCAGACTAACTATGGCTACACCTTC	CASSFDQTNYGYTF
TRBD2	TRBV6-1	17	TRBJ2-7	.	TGTGCCAGCAGTGAACCCGGGAGGGGATTGGGTAACTACGAGCAGTACTTC	CASSEPGRGLGNYEQYF
TRBD2	TRBV6-5	14	TRBJ2-7	.	TGTGCCAGCAGGCTGGGACTAGCGGACTACGAGCAGTACTTC	CASRLGLADYEQYF
.	TRBV5-1	13	TRBJ2-1	.	TGCGCCAGCAGCATAGACCGAAACAATGGGCAGTTCTTC	CASSIDRNNGQFF
.	TRBV20-1	14	TRBJ2-3	.	TGCGGTGCTAAAAGACAGTCTAGCACAGATACGCAGTATTTT	CGAKRQSSTDTQYF
.	TRBV6-1	12	TRBJ1-5	few	TGTGCCAGCAGTGAAGTGGTTGAGCCCCAGCATTTT	CASSEVVEPQHF
TRBD1	TRBV4-1	14	TRBJ1-6	.	TGCGCCAGCAGCCAGGTCAGGGGGGGTTCACCCCTCCACTTT	CASSQVRGGSPLHF
TRBD1	TRBV20-1	12	TRBJ1-6	.	TGCAGTGCTAGGGGACAGGGGATGCCCCTCCACTTT	CSARGQGMPLHF
.	TRBV5-5	15	TRBJ2-2	few	TGTGCCAGCAGCCCCGAGGGGGGGATAGGCGGGGAGCTGTTTTTT	CASSPEGGIGGELFF
.	TRBV28	14	TRBJ1-2	.	TGTGCCAGCAACGGGTTGATTAGAGGTCATGGCTACACCTTC	CASNGLIRGHGYTF
.	TRBV12-3/TRBV12-4	15	TRBJ2-3	.	TGTGCCAGCAGCCCCCGTAGTATGGCGGCAGATACGCAGTATTTT	CASSPRSMAADTQYF
TRBD2	TRBV10-3	15	TRBJ2-1	.	TGTGCCTCCTGGCGGGAGGGCCGGGCGGCGAATGAGCGGTTCTTC	CASWREGRAANERFF
TRBD1	TRBV7-9	15	TRBJ2-5	.	TGTGCCAGCAGACCCACAGGGGCCGGCGGAGAGACCCAGTACTTC	CASRPTGAGGETQYF
TRBD1	TRBV4-1	18	TRBJ1-5	many	TGCGCCAGCAGCCAAGACAGGGGGACAGGGAGGAGCAATCAGCCCCAGCATTTT	CASSQDRGTGRSNQPQHF
.	TRBV6-6	15	TRBJ1-2	.	TGTGCCAGCAGTTCCAACTTGGGGGGAAACTATGGCTACACCTTC	CASSSNLGGNYGYTF
.	TRBV27	14	TRBJ1-4	.	TGTGCCAGCAGTCAGTATGCGACTAATGAAAAACTGTTTTTT	CASSQYATNEKLFF
TRBD2	TRBV24-1	19	TRBJ2-1	few	TGTGCCACCAGTCTTTCTAGCGGGCAAGTTTCGAGCTCCTACAATGAGCAGTTCTTC	CATSLSSGQVSSSYNEQFF
TRBD2	TRBV7-2	17	TRBJ2-3	.	TGTGCCAGCAGCTTAAGTAAACAGGGCGGGGGGGGAACTACGCAGTATTTT	CASSLSKQGGGGTTQYF
.	TRBV5-1	15	TRBJ2-3	.	TGCGCCAGCAGCTTCGTACAGCGGAGTACAGATACGCAGTATTTT	CASSFVQRSTDTQYF
.	TRBV3-1	12	TRBJ2-1	many	TGTGCCAGCAGCCGACTAGTAAATGAGCAGTTCTTC	CASSRLVNEQFF
TRBD2	TRBV10-3	13	TRBJ2-7	many	TGTGCCACTAGCGGGAGGAGTCCCTACGAGCAGTACTTC	CATSGRSPYEQYF
TRBD2	TRBV27	16	TRBJ2-1	few	TGTGCCAGCAGTTCCAACCGGGGGGTTAACTACAATGAGCAGTTCTTC	CASSSNRGVNYNEQFF
.	TRBV9	13	TRBJ2-1	many	TGTGCCAGCAGCGTTCGGCCCTACAATGAGCAGTTCTTC	CASSVRPYNEQFF
.	TRBV10-3	13	TRBJ1-2	many	TGTGCCATCAGTTCAGCGACAGGATATGGCTACACCTTC	CAISSATGYGYTF
.	TRBV2	12	TRBJ2-3	few	TGTGCCAGCACTACTCAGCCAGATACGCAGTATTTT	CASTTQPDTQYF
.	TRBV5-1	14	TRBJ2-3	many	TGCGCCAGCAGCCAAGGACAGCACACAGATACGCAGTATTTT	CASSQGQHTDTQYF
.	TRBV18	17	TRBJ1-5	.	TGTGCCAGCTCACCACCAACCAGCGGGGTTAGCAATCAGCCCCAGCATTTT	CASSPPTSGVSNQPQHF
TRBD2	TRBV9	15	TRBJ2-3	once	TGTGCCAGCAGCGCTATAGCGGGGGGACCAGATACGCAGTATTTT	CASSAIAGGPDTQYF
TRBD1	TRBV20-1	14	TRBJ2-7	few	TGCAGTGCTACGGGGGGACAGGGGGCCGGGGAGCAGTACTTC	CSATGGQGAGEQYF
TRBD1	TRBV9	14	TRBJ2-7	.	TGTGCCTGCAGCGTGGGACAGGGGGCTTACGAGCAGTACTTC	CACSVGQGAYEQYF
.	TRBV6-1	16	TRBJ2-3	.	TGTGCCAGCAGTGATAAACGGGGGTCAAGGACGGATACGCAGTATTTT	CASSDKRGSRTDTQYF
.	TRBV20-1	14	TRBJ1-1	few	TGCAGTGCTAGTGGAGGGCCGGGAGGCACTGAAGCTTTCTTT	CSASGGPGGTEAFF